This T cell receptor beta chain was captured in a study of T cells in localized non-small cell lung cancer. General study findings and limits: Tumor showed lower T cell clonality than uninvolved adjacent lung, where it was highest. Researchers found a median around 50 of the top 100 tumor clones in adjacent lung. Sequencing involved a lone tumor region, leaving heterogeneity possible. Patients showing higher blood T cell density tended to see longer overall survival.

A word on this clone: Antigen unknown.

Clones were read by immunoSEQ multiplex PCR, and TCRdb kept only the in-frame ones, dropping some. The sample has more than 11,000 clones, about 92% seen once; the top ten hold approximately 2.7%. V was cut by 5 bases and J by 7 bases, with 8 bases left in between. Germline V gene sequence: CDR1 MDHEN, CDR2 SYDVKM. This CDR3 spans 11 amino acids. The input for sequencing was peripheral blood mononuclear cells, taken before any cancer treatment. The J gene is TRBJ1-2, the V gene TRBV28; no definite D call. This TCR was recovered from a man aged 40-75 years with stage III lung adenocarcinoma. For the CDR3, the DNA is TGTGCCAGCAGTCCTGGTTTTGGCTACACCTTC. Its protein is CASSPGFGYTF.